A selection of T cell receptor beta chains follows, all from one sample in a study of blood T cell repertoires in COVID-19. TCRdb keeps only in-frame clones here, not all; method: immunoSEQ multiplex PCR. Of about 72,000 clones listed, 82% were seen once; the top ten hold around 20%. Sequenced input: peripheral blood. The receptors derive from a human donor in a cohort sampled during active COVID-19. The CDR3 runs from the conserved cysteine through the conserved F or W. Fields, in order: D gene, J gene, V gene, clone size, CDR3 DNA, CDR3 protein. The D gene is left open where the match is weak. Clone sizes are given selectively: once, few, many, or a class where the clone is expanded.

>-|TRBJ2-3|TRBV4-1|-
TGCGCCAGCAGCCAAGATCACTCTGGGGGAGGTACAGATACGCAGTATTTT
CASSQDHSGGGTDTQYF
>-|TRBJ1-1|TRBV7-9|-
TGTGCCAGCAGTCGGACAGTCATGAACACTGAAGCTTTCTTT
CASSRTVMNTEAFF
>-|TRBJ1-5|TRBV18|few
TGTGCCAGCTCACCCCAACAGGCCTATAGCAATCAGCCCCAGCATTTT
CASSPQQAYSNQPQHF
>TRBD1|TRBJ1-2|TRBV4-1|few
TGCGCCAGCAGCCCCAGCCATCACAGGGGATTTGGCTACACCTTC
CASSPSHHRGFGYTF
>-|TRBJ1-1|TRBV5-1|-
TGCGCCAGCAGCTTGGGCACTTTGAACACTGAAGCTTTCTTT
CASSLGTLNTEAFF
>TRBD1|TRBJ2-1|TRBV6-4|once
TGTGCCAGTACTTTGGGACAGGCGCCAGGGAATGAGCAGTTCTTC
CASTLGQAPGNEQFF
>-|TRBJ1-2|TRBV10-3|-
TGTGCCATCAGTGAGTCGAGTGGGGTAGGGGCTGATGGCTACACCTTC
CAISESSGVGADGYTF
>TRBD1|TRBJ1-2|TRBV7-2|-
TGTGCCAGCAGCATCAATACGGTGCAGGGGGGCAGAGGTGGCTACACCTTC
CASSINTVQGGRGGYTF
>-|TRBJ2-7|TRBV5-3|-
TGTGCCAGAAGCGGCAGCCCGGGACATTATACCTACGAGCAGTACTTC
CARSGSPGHYTYEQYF
>-|TRBJ2-3|TRBV27|-
TGTGCCAGCAGGGAGAATACGCAGTATTTT
CASRENTQYF
>-|TRBJ1-2|TRBV10-2|few
TGCGCCAGCAGTGAGTCGGCAGGGCAGTGGGATGGCTACACCTTC
CASSESAGQWDGYTF
>TRBD2|TRBJ2-7|TRBV5-6|-
TGTGCCAGCAGCTTGACTAGCGGGGACTATTTATACGAGCAGTACTTC
CASSLTSGDYLYEQYF
>-|TRBJ1-1|TRBV7-3|-
TGTGCCAGCAGCCGGCAGGGAGGAGACACTGAAGCTTTCTTT
CASSRQGGDTEAFF
>TRBD1|TRBJ1-1|TRBV19|-
TGTGCCAGTAGTATCACAGGGGGTGACACTGAAGCTTTCTTT
CASSITGGDTEAFF
>-|TRBJ1-6|TRBV27|-
TGTGCCAGCAGTTTATTGGGGGGGTCTTTGGCAAACTCACCCCTCCACTTT
CASSLLGGSLANSPLHF
>TRBD2|TRBJ2-3|TRBV3-1/TRBV3-2|-
TGTGCCAGCAGTAGGATAGCGGGGGGGCCGGGTACGCAGTATTTT
CASSRIAGGPGTQYF
>TRBD1|TRBJ2-3|TRBV24-1|-
TGTGCCACCAGTGACCGGAACAGGGGAGATACGCAGTATTTT
CATSDRNRGDTQYF
>TRBD2|TRBJ2-1|TRBV5-1|-
TGCGCCAGCAGCTTGGTAGGGGAGGGAGGGTGGCAAGAGCAGTTCTTC
CASSLVGEGGWQEQFF
>TRBD1|TRBJ2-7|TRBV5-1|-
TGCGCCAGCAGCTTGGCCGCCGGGACAGGGGCAAACTTC
CASSLAAGTGANF
>TRBD1|TRBJ1-5|TRBV13|-
TGTGCCAGCAGCCGACAGGGGAATCAGCCCCAGCATTTT
CASSRQGNQPQHF
>TRBD1|TRBJ2-3|TRBV2|-
TGTGCCAGCAGTATTGGACAGGGCCGCACAGATACGCAGTATTTT
CASSIGQGRTDTQYF
>TRBD1|TRBJ2-3|TRBV28|once
TGTGCCAGCAGCCTAGGGACAGCCTCAGATACGCAGTATTTT
CASSLGTASDTQYF
>-|TRBJ1-5|TRBV19|few
TGTGCCAGTAGTATGGAGGGTGCCGGGGGGCAGCCCCAGCATTTT
CASSMEGAGGQPQHF
>TRBD1|TRBJ2-5|TRBV30|-
TGTGCCTGGAGTTCTAAGGGACAGCCCCAAGAGACCCAGTACTTC
CAWSSKGQPQETQYF
>-|TRBJ2-7|TRBV7-9|-
TGTGCCAGCAGCCCCTCAGGCTACGAGCAGTACTTC
CASSPSGYEQYF
>-|TRBJ1-5|TRBV7-2|-
TGTGCCAGCAGCTTGAGGCCAGACAATCAGCCCCAGCATTTT
CASSLRPDNQPQHF
>-|TRBJ1-1|TRBV19|-
TGTGCCAGTAGTATATCCAGAAACACTGAAGCTTTCTTT
CASSISRNTEAFF
>TRBD1|TRBJ1-2|TRBV13|-
TGTGCCAGCAGCTTAAGGGGACAGGACTATGGCTACACCTTC
CASSLRGQDYGYTF
>TRBD2|TRBJ2-7|TRBV5-1|-
TGCGCCAGCAGCTTGGTGACTAGCGGCTGGGACGAGCAGTACTTC
CASSLVTSGWDEQYF
>-|TRBJ1-2|TRBV18|-
TGTGCCAGCTCACCACCCGGAGGCAACTATGGCTACACCTTC
CASSPPGGNYGYTF
>-|TRBJ1-3|TRBV6-5|few
TGTGCCAGCAATCTACAGGTCCTCTCTGGAAACACCATATATTTT
CASNLQVLSGNTIYF
>TRBD1|TRBJ2-7|TRBV2|-
TGTGCCAGCAGTACCGGGACAGGGTCCTACGAGCAGTACTTC
CASSTGTGSYEQYF
>TRBD1|TRBJ1-4|TRBV19|-
TGTGCCAGTGGGACAGGGAATGATGAAAAACTGTTTTTT
CASGTGNDEKLFF
>TRBD1|TRBJ2-5|TRBV29-1|-
TGCAGCGTTGAAGGAGACAGGGTTCAAGAGACCCAGTACTTC
CSVEGDRVQETQYF
>TRBD2|TRBJ2-3|TRBV11-2|-
TGTGCCAGCAGCCCTCGGGCTAGCGGGGGGGTCACAGATACGCAGTATTTT
CASSPRASGGVTDTQYF
>-|TRBJ2-3|TRBV2|-
TGTGCCAGCAGGCAGGGGCGCACAGATACGCAGTATTTT
CASRQGRTDTQYF
>TRBD1|TRBJ2-7|TRBV30|-
TGTGCCTGGAAGGCAGGGGGCCACGAGCAGTACTTC
CAWKAGGHEQYF
>-|TRBJ1-5|TRBV5-5|few
TGTGCCAGCAGTACGACCCTTGGAGAATATAGCAATCAGCCCCAGCATTTT
CASSTTLGEYSNQPQHF
>TRBD1|TRBJ2-2|TRBV29-1|-
TGCAGCGCCCAACAGGGGGCTCGGACCGGGGAGCTGTTTTTT
CSAQQGARTGELFF
>-|TRBJ2-3|TRBV15|-
TGTGCCACCAGCAGAGATTGGCAGGGTGATTACGGGGATACGCAGTATTTT
CATSRDWQGDYGDTQYF
>TRBD2|TRBJ2-5|TRBV28|once
TGTGCCAGCAGCCCGGGACTAGCGGGACCCAAAGAGACCCAGTACTTC
CASSPGLAGPKETQYF
>-|TRBJ1-1|TRBV4-1|-
TGCGCCAGCAGCCTCCCCCGTTTGGGGAGCACTGAAGCTTTCTTT
CASSLPRLGSTEAFF
>-|TRBJ1-2|TRBV12-3/TRBV12-4|-
TGTGCCAGCAGTTTCAGGGGTAGCTATGGCTACACCTTC
CASSFRGSYGYTF
>-|TRBJ1-1|TRBV6-5|-
TGTGCCAGCAGTTACTCACAGAACACTGAAGCTTTCTTT
CASSYSQNTEAFF
>TRBD1|TRBJ1-2|TRBV29-1|-
TGCAGCGTTGCGACAGGGGACTATGGCTACACCTTC
CSVATGDYGYTF
>-|TRBJ1-2|TRBV15|-
TGTGCCACCAGCAGAGGGGGCCAATATAGTGGCTACACTTTC
CATSRGGQYSGYTF
>-|TRBJ2-3|TRBV4-1|-
TGCGCCAGCAGCTTAGTCAAGGGGCATTACTCAGATACGCAGTATTTT
CASSLVKGHYSDTQYF
>-|TRBJ1-1|TRBV19|once
TGTGCCAGTATCCGGGACACACTGAACACTGAAGCTTTCTTT
CASIRDTLNTEAFF
>TRBD2|TRBJ2-2|TRBV29-1|-
TGCAGCGTTTTAGGACTAGCGGGCACCGGGGAGCTGTTTTTT
CSVLGLAGTGELFF
>-|TRBJ2-7|TRBV7-9|few
TGTGCCAGCGGCGGGCCCTACTTGGAGCAGTACTTC
CASGGPYLEQYF
>-|TRBJ2-3|TRBV29-1|-
TGCAGCGCCGTGCAGGGGACCGGCACAGATACGCAGTATTTT
CSAVQGTGTDTQYF
>-|TRBJ1-5|TRBV21-1|-
TGTGCCAGCAGCAAAGCGCTTCCTAAGGACGGGAGAAGCAATCAGCCCCAGCATTTT
CASSKALPKDGRSNQPQHF
>-|TRBJ1-2|TRBV12-3/TRBV12-4|-
TGTGCCAGCAGCCCCCTACCTTACTATGGCTACACCTTC
CASSPLPYYGYTF
>-|TRBJ2-7|TRBV7-2|-
TGTGCCAGCAGCTTGCAAACAGGGCTCTCCCACGAGCAGTACTTC
CASSLQTGLSHEQYF
>-|TRBJ2-1|TRBV9|-
TGTGCCAGCAGCGTAGGTAGGGACTATGAGCAGTTCTTC
CASSVGRDYEQFF
>-|TRBJ1-5|TRBV2|-
TGTGCCAGCAGTGACAGGTGGAATCAGCCCCAGCATTTT
CASSDRWNQPQHF
>TRBD1|TRBJ2-7|TRBV15|-
TGTGCCACCAGCAAGCGGACAGGGTGGGGATTGATAATATTC
CATSKRTGWGLIIF